The 16 T cell receptor beta chains below come from one sample, sequenced in a study of cytomegalovirus exposure and HLA in healthy donors. The PCR contained 60 Vbeta and 13 Jbeta primers. TCRdb's copy holds only in-frame clones and misses some; the assay was immunoSEQ multiplex PCR. Of 250,000 to 300,000 clones in the sample, 84% were seen once. Sequenced input: PBMCs. The receptors derive from a woman in her thirties or forties in good health and CMV-seropositive.

The rearrangement links TRBV7-9 to TRBJ2-7; D unclear. Trimming shortened V by 5 bases and J by 4 bases, and 12 bases separated the two germline ends. In germline, CDR1 is SEHNR, CDR2 FQNEAQ (reference sequence). The CDR3 is 13 residues long. In DNA, the CDR3 is TGTGCCAGCAGCCCCTCTCTAGGATACGAGCAGTACTTC. This codes for CASSPSLGYEQYF.

This clone has a single count. The chain links TRBV10-3 to TRBJ2-7; tentative D call: TRBD2 (6 bases). The CDR3 length is 14 residues. Trimming removed 0 bases from V and 5 bases from J, with 11 bases in between. The germline gives CDR1 ENHRY, CDR2 SYGVKD. Here the CDR3 reads CAISESGTRNEQYF. CDR3 in DNA: TGTGCCATCAGTGAGTCCGGGACTCGCAACGAGCAGTACTTC.

Worth noting for this clone: The sample contains more than one DNA sequence encoding this CDR3. This chain uses TRBV7-2 with TRBJ2-7, with D unresolved. The germline CDR1 and CDR2 sequences are SGHTA and FQGNSA. Deletions cut 4 bases from V and 2 bases from J, with 3 bases between. This CDR3 is built from 11 residues. Written as DNA, the CDR3 is TGTGCCAGCAGCTCAACCTACGAGCAGTACTTC. Translating gives CASSSTYEQYF.

The table lists this clone with a few counts. The chain joins TRBV6-6 to TRBJ1-1; no firm D call. This CDR3 is 13 amino acids long. Germline V gene sequence: CDR1 MNHNY, CDR2 SVGAGI (reference sequence). V was cut by 3 bases and J by 1 base, with 6 bases left in between. This CDR3 reads CASSYAGNTEAFF. CDR3 sequence (DNA): TGTGCCAGCAGTTATGCGGGGAACACTGAAGCTTTCTTT.

This rearrangement joins TRBV7-2 to TRBJ2-5; 7 bases agree with TRBD1. Germline CDR1 reads SGHTA; CDR2 reads FQGNSA. V lost 2 bases and J lost 4; bases outside the gene matches: 7. The CDR3 is made up of 15 amino acids. The CDR3 DNA reads TGTGCCAGCAGCTTAAACCTACAGGGGCGAGAGACCCAGTACTTC. Its translation is CASSLNLQGRETQYF.

V usage is TRBV7-8 and J usage is TRBJ2-5; D unresolved. With 7 bases removed from V and 2 bases from J, the gap between germline ends came to 2 bases. The CDR3 is made up of 10 amino acids. CDR1 and CDR2 from the germline V gene are SGHVS and FQNEAQ. The CDR3, as DNA: TGTGCCAGCACACAAGAGACCCAGTACTTC. Translation gives CASTQETQYF.

The CDR3 nucleotides read TGTGCCAGCAGAACAGGGATGGGCACCGGGGAGCTGTTTTTT. Amino acid sequence: CASRTGMGTGELFF. V gene TRBV27 combines with J gene TRBJ2-2; perhaps TRBD1 as D (6 bases). CDR3 length: 14 residues. CDR1 is MNHEY, CDR2 SMNVEV, per germline (reference sequence). Trimming pared 6 bases from V and 4 bases from J, leaving 12 bases between.

This sequence joins TRBV5-1 and TRBJ2-1; 9 bases match TRBD2. From germline, CDR1 is SGHRS and CDR2 YFSETQ. CDR3 length: 13 amino acids. Unmatched junction bases numbered 2, after V lost 3 bases and J lost 7 bases. This CDR3 is CASSSSGANEQFF. Here the CDR3 DNA reads TGCGCCAGCAGCTCTAGCGGGGCTAATGAGCAGTTCTTC.

The chain combines TRBV7-8 with TRBJ2-2, with 11 bases matching TRBD2. In germline, CDR1 is SGHVS, CDR2 FQNEAQ. The length of the CDR3 is 16 residues. Losses at the gene ends were 5 bases for V and 5 bases for J; bases not matched to a gene: 7. DNA of the CDR3: TGTGCCAGCAGCCAATATTGGACTAGCGGGACCGGGGAGCTGTTTTTT. Translating gives CASSQYWTSGTGELFF. The variable domain in full, with the rest retrieved from reference TRBV7-8 and TRBJ2-2, is GAGVSQSPRYKVAKRGQDVALRCDPISGHVSLFWYQQALGQGPEFLTYFQNEAQLDKSGLPSDRFFAERPEGSVSTLKIQRTQQEDSAVYLCASSQYWTSGTGELFFGEGSRLTVL.

The chain carries TRBV10-3 and TRBJ2-3, with D possibly TRBD1 on 5 matching bases. This CDR3 is 15 amino acids long. The germline CDR1 and CDR2 sequences are ENHRY and SYGVKD. V lost 4 bases, J lost 0 bases, and 11 bases lay in between. CDR3 in DNA: TGTGCCATCAGTGTAGCAGGGAACAGCACAGATACGCAGTATTTT. Its protein product is CAISVAGNSTDTQYF.

The chain employs TRBV9 and TRBJ1-3, with unresolved D. CDR3 length: 13 residues. Trimming left V 0 bases short and J 8 bases short, with 9 bases between. The germline V gene encodes CDR1 SGDLS and CDR2 YYNGEE. This CDR3 is CASSVDWEDTIYF. For the CDR3, the DNA is TGTGCCAGCAGCGTAGATTGGGAGGACACCATATATTTT.

V is TRBV5-1 and J is TRBJ2-3; no reliable D call. Germline loops: CDR1 SGHRS, CDR2 YFSETQ. V was clipped by 0 bases and J by 6 bases, with 11 bases between them. The CDR3 consists of 14 residues. This CDR3 is CASSLAAAKDTQYF. CDR3 sequence (DNA): TGCGCCAGCAGCTTGGCCGCGGCAAAGGATACGCAGTATTTT.

The chain carries TRBV6-6 and TRBJ1-1; the D gene is possibly TRBD1 (5 bases). Germline V gene data show CDR1 as MNHNY and CDR2 as SVGAGI (reference sequence). The CDR3 runs to 13 residues. V was cut by 7 bases and J by 1 base, with 10 bases left in between. Here the CDR3 reads CASTVGQNTEAFF. The CDR3 DNA sequence: TGTGCCAGCACCGTAGGACAGAACACTGAAGCTTTCTTT.

V usage is TRBV30 and J usage is TRBJ1-2, with unresolved D. CDR3 length: 14 residues. The germline CDR1 and CDR2 sequences are GTSNPN and SVGIG (reference sequence). With 0 bases removed from V and 9 bases from J, the gap between germline ends came to 17 bases. CDR3 DNA: TGTGCCTGGAGTGTACATCCGATCCAAGATAGCTACACCTTC. As protein: CAWSVHPIQDSYTF.

The chain employs TRBV5-6 and TRBJ2-7; the D gene is possibly TRBD2 (6 bases). This CDR3 is 14 amino acids long. Trimming removed 4 bases at V and 1 base at J, with 12 bases between. The germline CDR1 and CDR2 sequences are SGHDT and YYEEEE. The CDR3 DNA follows: TGTGCCAGCAGCGAGGGAGGATCGTCCTACGAGCAGTACTTC. It translates to CASSEGGSSYEQYF.

The chain links TRBV9 to TRBJ2-1, with TRBD2 identical over 7 bases. Germline assignment: CDR1 SGDLS and CDR2 YYNGEE. The CDR3 consists of 14 residues. Unmatched junction bases numbered 3, after V lost 4 bases and J lost 2 bases. The CDR3 loop is CASSPSGTYNEQFF. The DNA for the CDR3 is TGTGCCAGCAGCCCTAGCGGAACCTACAATGAGCAGTTCTTC.